This TCR beta chain was sequenced during a study of OX40 agonist ivuxolimab in advanced cancers. CDR1 is SEHNR, CDR2 FQNEAQ, per germline (reference sequence). The CDR3 consists of 15 residues. The junction had 11 bases not matched to a gene; V was cut back by 6 bases and J by 8 bases. Some clones are missing from TCRdb's copy, which holds only in-frame ones; the method was immunoSEQ multiplex PCR. Found here are approximately 160,000 clones, 94% of them singletons; the top ten hold around 0.31%. The input for sequencing was CD4+ or CD8+ T cells sorted from blood, taken in a trial of the OX40 agonist ivuxolimab. The chain employs TRBV7-9 and TRBJ1-1; 11 bases map to TRBD1. The TCR originated in an adult with an advanced solid tumor such as melanoma, head and neck, liver or kidney cancer. For the CDR3, the DNA is TGTGCCAGCAGACCACAGGACAGGGGGCATCTAGAAGCTTTCTTT. It translates to CASRPQDRGHLEAFF.